The sequence of this T cell receptor (beta chain) was determined in a study of blood T cells in healthy people across ages. Findings and caveats of the study: Long-lived donors had more naive CD4+ cells and higher diversity than aged donors. Older age coincided with a roughly linear decline in TCR beta diversity per million T cells. A conclusive naive versus antigen-experienced comparison was prevented by the unsorted PBMCs.

The table lists this clonotype with a few counts. Antigen specificity is unknown. With 5 bases clipped from V and 7 bases from J, the junction kept 9 bases outside the gene matches. The germline CDR1 and CDR2 sequences are SGHNT and YENEEA. This CDR3 has 14 amino acids. Healthy Caucasian individuals from Russia aged about 6 to 90 were enrolled as donors. PCR was performed a second time for roughly 7 to 12 cycles using a sample-barcoded 5' primer and a J-beta primer mix. A single record per CDR3 protein comes from TCRdb applying MiXCR to the 5' RACE reads. The sample contains about 570,000 distinct CDR3 sequences, approximately 27% of which appear only once.

Input material: blood. The J gene is TRBJ2-7, the V gene TRBV11-3, with TRBD2 matching 9 bases. The receptor was derived from a woman aged 70-85 years in good health. The CDR3 nucleotides are TGTGCCAGCAGCCGACCCGGGACTAGCAGAGAGCAGTACTTC. Its protein product is CASSRPGTSREQYF.